This TCR beta chain was sequenced during a study of regulatory T cells in long-lasting Graves disease. Turning to the study itself: Persistent Graves' disease required over 5 years of antithyroid drugs and positive TSH receptor antibodies.

Study-wide results and caveats: Fewer public clonotypes were shared by new patients (around 970) than by persistent patients (around 2,800). Persistent Graves' patients showed reduced TCR diversity versus newly diagnosed patients.

Through Arm-PCR of CDR3 regions and iRepertoire HTBI primers, TCR beta libraries were built. MiXCR was run by TCRdb on the multiplex PCR reads, yielding one entry per CDR3 protein. The table lists about 470,000 distinct CDR3 sequences, 20% to 25% of them singletons. This clonotype was counted a few times. Antigen specificity is unknown. Time point in this sample: persistent/refractory GD, antithyroid drugs over 5 years with positive TRAb. Extracted PBMC RNA gave rise to the TCR library. The CDR3 is made up of 17 amino acids. V shed 4 bases and J shed 0 bases, with 18 bases lying between them. In germline, CDR1 is MNHEY, CDR2 SVGEGT.

The TCR comes from a female donor with Graves disease. The sequences come from peripheral blood mononuclear cells (PBMCs), collected when the disease was refractory, from a patient treated with antithyroid drugs. The chain joins TRBV6-2 or TRBV6-3 to TRBJ1-1, with a weak D call TRBD1 (5 bases). CDR3 residues: CASSFLWAGIMNTEAFF. In nucleotides, the CDR3 is TGTGCCAGCAGTTTCTTATGGGCAGGGATAATGAACACTGAAGCTTTCTTT.